This T cell receptor beta chain was sequenced for a study of blood T cell repertoires in COVID-19. Overall study: Both acute and convalescent COVID-19 samples were obtained from the United States, Italy and Spain.

The germline gives CDR1 LNHDA, CDR2 SQIVND (reference sequence). CDR3 size: 16 residues. V lost 3 bases and J lost 1, with 15 bases in between. In the original processing: Amplification with reference gene primers provided the estimates of nucleated cell counts. Sequenced by immunoSEQ multiplex PCR; TCRdb stores in-frame clones only, minus some. V and J calls and clone size are as listed in that table; D and trimming were resolved from the DNA. Here the sample spans under 55,000 clones, approximately 87% being singletons. The receptor's source is a human donor in a cohort sampled during active COVID-19. Sequenced: peripheral blood. This rearrangement joins TRBV19 to TRBJ1-1; unclear D gene. DNA of the CDR3: TGTGCCAGTAGTATCGACCTTCCCCGCGGGAACACTGAAGCTTTCTTT. It specifies CASSIDLPRGNTEAFF.